The 13 T cell receptor beta chains listed next were all sequenced from one sample in a study of CD8 T cells in Susac syndrome. After extraction with the RNeasy kit, roughly 0.5 to 1 ug of the RNA was reverse transcribed using random hexamers. Each CDR3 protein is one row after TCRdb ran MiXCR on the immunoSEQ multiplex PCR reads. This table has hundreds of thousands of distinct CDR3 sequences, roughly 94% appearing once. Sequences were obtained from CD4+ T cells from PBMCs. The receptors come from a human donor with multiple sclerosis.

This chain joins TRBV5-4 and TRBJ2-7; TRBD1 matches at 7 bases. The CDR3 is made up of 16 amino acids. Germline V gene data show CDR1 as SGHNT and CDR2 as YYREEE (reference sequence). The trim removed 3 bases at V and 3 bases at J, leaving 12 bases unmatched. The CDR3 sequence: CASSSFWAGGHYEQYF. In DNA form, the CDR3 reads TGTGCCAGCAGCTCTTTCTGGGCAGGGGGACACTACGAGCAGTACTTC.

A few counts support this clonotype. The chain couples TRBV30 to TRBJ1-6; 7 bases align to TRBD1. J gave up 8 bases and V 2 bases, and 6 bases lay outside the gene matches. CDR1 is GTSNPN, CDR2 SVGIG, per germline (reference sequence). The CDR3 is made up of 14 amino acids. The CDR3 DNA follows: TGTGCCTGGAGTTTGCGAGGGGGCGATTCACCCCTCCACTTT. This codes for CAWSLRGGDSPLHF. Based on the CDR3 plus reference TRBV30 and TRBJ1-6, the full variable domain is SQTIHQWPATLVQPVGSPLSLECTVEGTSNPNLYWYRQAAGRGLQLLFYSVGIGQISSEVPQNLSASRPQDRQFILSSKKLLLSDSGFYLCAWSLRGGDSPLHFGNGTRLTVT.

V and J are TRBV29-1 and TRBJ1-1; unclear D gene. Germline V gives CDR1 SQVTM, CDR2 ANQGSEA. V was pared by 0 bases and J by 8 bases, with 4 bases between. The CDR3 totals 10 residues. CDR3 DNA sequence: TGCAGCGTTGAAGAAGGGGAAGCTTTCTTT. Translation: CSVEEGEAFF.

The J gene is TRBJ1-1, the V gene TRBV29-1; 7 bases fit TRBD1. The CDR3 is made up of 14 amino acids. In germline, CDR1 is SQVTM, CDR2 ANQGSEA. V lost 7 bases, J lost 3 bases, and 11 bases stayed unmatched. The CDR3: CSGVQGTRDTEAFF. DNA of the CDR3: TGCAGCGGGGTACAGGGGACCCGGGACACTGAAGCTTTCTTT.

V is TRBV20-1 and J is TRBJ1-5, with D perhaps matching TRBD1 (5 bases). This CDR3 is 13 amino acids long. CDR1 and CDR2 (germline): DFQATT, SNEGSKA (reference sequence). The CDR3 coding sequence is TGCAGCGTGGGGACCCTTATGGAGCAGCCCCAGCATTTT. Amino acid sequence: CSVGTLMEQPQHF.

J is TRBJ1-5 and V is TRBV30, with D maybe TRBD1 (5 bases). There are 13 residues in the CDR3. With 5 bases removed from V and 4 bases from J, the gap between germline ends came to 12 bases. The V gene's germline CDR1 is GTSNPN and CDR2 SVGIG (reference sequence). The CDR3 DNA reads TGTGCCTGGCGCCCAGACAGTAATCAGCCCCAGCATTTT. This encodes CAWRPDSNQPQHF.

This chain uses TRBV6-6 with TRBJ2-3; TRBD1 matches 10 bases. The CDR3 extends over 16 amino acids. The trim removed 2 bases at V and 2 bases at J, leaving 4 bases unmatched. Per germline, CDR1 MNHNY and CDR2 SVGAGI (reference sequence). CDR3 region: CASSYRQGALTDTQYF. The CDR3 DNA sequence: TGTGCCAGCAGTTACAGACAGGGGGCCCTCACAGATACGCAGTATTTT.

The chain carries TRBV20-1 and TRBJ2-7; D perhaps matches TRBD2 (5 bases). Germline values: CDR1 DFQATT, CDR2 SNEGSKA (reference sequence). There are 13 residues in the CDR3. V lost 5 bases to trimming and J lost 2 bases, with 13 bases between them. CDR3 region: CSAGVPGTYEQYF. Written as DNA, the CDR3 is TGCAGTGCTGGAGTTCCGGGGACCTACGAGCAGTACTTC.

The chain couples TRBV24-1 to TRBJ2-7; D gene uncertain. Germline CDR1 reads KGHDR; CDR2 reads SFDVKD. CDR3 size: 15 residues. V shed 3 bases and J shed 0 bases, with 11 bases lying between them. The CDR3 here is CATSDPSTGSYEQYF. The CDR3 DNA follows: TGTGCCACCAGTGATCCTTCGACGGGCTCCTACGAGCAGTACTTC.

The chain couples TRBV20-1 to TRBJ2-3, with 7 bases fitting TRBD1. CDR1 is DFQATT and CDR2 is SNEGSKA in the germline V gene (reference sequence). The V and J ends lost 0 bases and 0 bases, in that order; junction bases with no gene match: 3. The CDR3 extends over 15 amino acids. The CDR3 loop reads CSAREGTASTDTQYF. In DNA, the CDR3 is TGCAGTGCTAGAGAGGGGACAGCTAGCACAGATACGCAGTATTTT.

V and J are TRBV19 and TRBJ1-2, with D tentatively TRBD1 (6 bases). Trimming took off 6 bases at V and 0 bases at J, with 11 bases between the two ends. The germline gives CDR1 LNHDA, CDR2 SQIVND (reference sequence). The CDR3 totals 14 residues. CDR3 amino acids: CASRLGAANYGYTF. Here the CDR3 DNA reads TGTGCCAGTAGACTGGGGGCAGCTAACTATGGCTACACCTTC.

This rearrangement joins TRBV30 to TRBJ2-7; D possibly uses TRBD1 or TRBD2 (5 bases each). Looked up from germline, CDR1 is GTSNPN and CDR2 is SVGIG (reference sequence). Trimming removed 4 bases from V and 2 bases from J, with 30 bases in between. The CDR3 extends over 19 amino acids. The CDR3 DNA reads TGTGCCTGGAAAAAGCACCCGGGACCTAATCCGTTACTTGCCTACGAGCAGTACTTC. This encodes CAWKKHPGPNPLLAYEQYF.

The chain couples TRBV27 to TRBJ1-2; possibly TRBD1 for D (6 bases). The CDR3 sequence is 16 residues long. V gave up 6 bases and J gave up 0 bases, with 17 bases separating them. The germline V gene has CDR1 MNHEY and CDR2 SMNVEV (reference sequence). CDR3 region: CASRSSGAAPNYGYTF. CDR3 bases: TGTGCCAGCAGGTCCTCAGGGGCGGCCCCTAACTATGGCTACACCTTC.